The subject of this entry is one TCR beta chain. The table came from immunoSEQ multiplex PCR; TCRdb's copy has only in-frame clones and leaves some out. The sample contains about 140,000 clones, 70% to 90% of which appear only once. The data were obtained in a study of T cell responses to AZD1222 COVID-19 vaccine. Germline V gives CDR1 SGHVS, CDR2 FQNEAQ. The ends lost 4 bases at V and 9 bases at J; junction bases unmatched: 11. The length of the CDR3 is 16 residues. The genes are TRBV7-8 and TRBJ1-6; 8 bases are shared with TRBD1. The clonotype comes from an adult in good health. The source material was peripheral blood, sampled on day 0 of AZD1222 vaccination. The DNA of the CDR3 is TGTGCCAGCAGCTCCGGACAGGGCGCGCTTGTTTCACCCCTCCACTTT. Protein: CASSSGQGALVSPLHF. The entire variable domain, with the rest obtained from reference TRBV7-8 and TRBJ1-6, is as follows: GAGVSQSPRYKVAKRGQDVALRCDPISGHVSLFWYQQALGQGPEFLTYFQNEAQLDKSGLPSDRFFAERPEGSVSTLKIQRTQQEDSAVYLCASSSGQGALVSPLHFGNGTRLTVT.